The T cell receptor (beta chain) described here comes from a study of T cell clonality in common variable immunodeficiency. In its sample, this clone is medium-sized. Antigen unknown. The read gets to within 3 residues of the CDR3 end, and the germline J gene fills in the rest. Germline V gene lookup returns CDR1 GTSNPN and CDR2 SVGIG (reference sequence). Trimming removed 2 bases from V and 2 bases from J; junction bases left unmatched: 3. The CDR3 loop spans 14 amino acids. Study-wide findings and caveats: Compared with healthy controls, CVID subjects showed increased TCRbeta clonality, mostly in about a third. Shared TCRbeta clones were fewer between CVID subjects than controls. Reportedly, TCR beta sequences from common variable immunodeficiency showed fewer deletions and N-nucleotide insertions.

Using immunoSEQ multiplex PCR, the repertoire was profiled, and TCRdb retains in-frame clones only, with some absent. The sample has under 40,000 clones, none seen only once. Most patients and controls had Caucasian heritage. Sequenced: peripheral blood mononuclear cells. The rearrangement links TRBV30 to TRBJ1-5; 7 bases match TRBD1. This TCR derives from a person between 18 and 70 years old in good health. The part of the CDR3 DNA that was read is TGTGCCTGGAGTACCGACAGGGGCAATCAGCCC. Translating it yields CAWSTDRGNQP. The CDR3 in its entirety is CAWSTDRGNQPQHF.